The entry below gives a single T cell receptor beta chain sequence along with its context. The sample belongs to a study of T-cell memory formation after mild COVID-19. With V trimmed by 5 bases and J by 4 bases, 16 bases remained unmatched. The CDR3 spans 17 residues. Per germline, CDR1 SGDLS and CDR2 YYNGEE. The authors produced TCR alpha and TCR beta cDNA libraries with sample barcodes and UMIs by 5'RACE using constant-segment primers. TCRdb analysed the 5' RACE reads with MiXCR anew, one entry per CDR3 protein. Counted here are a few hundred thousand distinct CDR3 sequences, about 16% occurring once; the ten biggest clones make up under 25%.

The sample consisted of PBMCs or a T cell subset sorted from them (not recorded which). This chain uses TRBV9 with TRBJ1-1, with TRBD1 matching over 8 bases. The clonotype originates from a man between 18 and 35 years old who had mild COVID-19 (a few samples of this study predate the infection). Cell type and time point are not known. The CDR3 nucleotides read TGTGCCAGCAGTCCTAAACCTCAGGGGGCAGCGGGCACTGAAGCTTTCTTT. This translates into CASSPKPQGAAGTEAFF. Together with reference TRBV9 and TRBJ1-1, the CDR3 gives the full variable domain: DSGVTQTPKHLITATGQRVTLRCSPRSGDLSVYWYQQSLDQGLQFLIQYYNGEERAKGNILERFSAQQFPDLHSELNLSSLELGDSALYFCASSPKPQGAAGTEAFFGQGTRLTVV.